What follows describes a single T cell receptor (beta chain). Its antigen is unknown. The data originate from a study of shared clonotypes between healthy human individuals. General study results and limits: The rarefaction results pointed to incomplete sorted-subset sequencing despite large depth. Sampling used blood alone; tissue repertoires probably differ.

Profiled with immunoSEQ multiplex PCR; TCRdb holds only in-frame clones, not every one. Of approximately 1.4 million clones in the sample, 95% to 99% were seen once. Per germline, CDR1 MDHEN and CDR2 SYDVKM. The CDR3 covers 19 residues. Losses at the gene ends were 1 base for V and 0 bases for J; bases not matched to a gene: 12. This receptor was obtained from a young man in good health. Sequences were obtained from naive CD4+ T cells sorted from blood. Subset meaning: CD45RA+ positively selected. The V call is TRBV28, the J call TRBJ1-1; 9 bases match TRBD1. The CDR3 DNA follows: TGTGCCAGCAGTTTATCCGCCGCCGGGACAGGGCGCATGAACACTGAAGCTTTCTTT. Amino acid sequence: CASSLSAAGTGRMNTEAFF.